This TCR beta chain was identified during a study of cytomegalovirus exposure and HLA in healthy donors (dated by TCRdb to 2015 to 2018). Study-level background: According to a later analysis, the 110 or so validation repertoires were produced on the same platform as the roughly 600 repertoires of the first cohort. The study aimed to test whether signatures of past pathogen exposure could be identified by cataloging public T cell receptors. To predict cytomegalovirus infection status, the study combined high-throughput TCR immunosequencing, statistical association of individual TCRs with disease status, and machine learning. Along with the approximately 650-subject first cohort, a separate validation cohort of more than 90 different subjects was used. Study-level results and caveats: A total of 164 TCR beta chains were listed by the study as associated with cytomegalovirus. In both the original and validation cohorts, the classifier was reported to diagnose cytomegalovirus status with high specificity and sensitivity. In vitro tests confirmed that three of the cytomegalovirus-associated TCR beta chains recognize cytomegalovirus antigens. According to the authors, the approach could potentially be generalized to other disease states and immunological phenotypes. All 110 or so repertoires were used to score co-occurrence in the validation cohort in a later analysis, because that analysis had no HLA typing for the cohort. Most TCR sequences were seen in very few donors, while some public TCRs were found in many individuals. A later analysis found that TCRs clustered in the first cohort also tended to co-occur in the 95 to 150 validation repertoires, with approximately 93% of cluster scores above 0.

Library preparation used the immunoSEQ multiplex PCR assay. As for how the authors treated the data: A statistical classification framework was built to diagnose cytomegalovirus status from the catalog of TCR beta chain sequences. This immuneACCESS table, as held by TCRdb, lists in-frame sequences with V and J called but not all clones. Of the missing ones, under half trace to an unresolved V gene in checked studies; the others have no known cause. The V and J calls and clone size come from that table; D and trimming were worked out from the DNA. This sample holds 200,000 or so clones; 83% were observed only once. In total, the top ten clones hold less than 7% of the sample. Remarks on this clone: It has no known antigen specificity. No much larger clone is present one base from it, and per-base qualities are unavailable.

The donors were included in the validation cohort of approximately 120 subjects, a group kept apart from the roughly 700-subject first cohort. The CDR3, cysteine through phenylalanine, is 16 amino acids long. The entry retains the CDR3 DNA only, 48 bases that are in frame from base 1. Compared with germline, V lacks 1 base and J lacks 0 bases; bases without a gene match: 3. The germline V gene gives CDR1 as SGHTA and CDR2 as FQGNSA. The sequence came from a woman aged 18-35 years in good health and CMV-seronegative. The rearranged chain carries TRBV7-2 and TRBJ2-7; 10 bases in the junction line up with TRBD2. Sequencing used PBMCs. CDR3 reads: CASSLVLAGSSYEQYF. Here is the DNA: TGTGCCAGCAGCTTAGTACTAGCGGGAAGCTCCTACGAGCAGTACTTC.